This T cell receptor (beta chain) was profiled in a study of T cell responses to AZD1222 COVID-19 vaccine. Study context: Second-dose schedules of about 4 or about 12 weeks were combined. Whole-study findings and limits: Increased Spike-specific TCR breadth and depth were observed after two AZD1222 doses. Without day 14 samples, only post-peak T cell repertoires were studied. It should be noted that donors were predominantly white British and more often female, and clonal diversity was possibly underestimated.

This clone has just a few counts. Its specificity is not known. This CDR3 comprises 16 residues. V was trimmed by 4 bases and J by 1 base, leaving 13 bases between them. Germline V CDR1 and CDR2: MNHNY, SVGAGI (reference sequence). Profiling relied on immunoSEQ multiplex PCR, and the TCRdb table lists in-frame clones only, not all of them. The sample yields about 130,000 clones, over 65% seen once. This chain links TRBV6-6 with TRBJ2-2, with a weak D call TRBD1 (5 bases). The sequencing here drew on peripheral blood, taken on day 0 of AZD1222 vaccination. The receptor was isolated from an adult in good health. The CDR3: CASSFRQPENTGELFF. The CDR3 DNA sequence: TGTGCCAGCAGTTTCCGACAGCCAGAGAACACCGGGGAGCTGTTTTTT.